This TCR beta chain derives from a study of breast tumors, draining lymph nodes, adjacent tissues. Germline V gene data show CDR1 as MGHRA and CDR2 as YSYEKL. This CDR3 is built from 15 residues. V was trimmed by 1 base and J by 0 bases, leaving 10 bases between them. A single record per CDR3 protein comes from TCRdb applying MiXCR to the multiplex PCR reads. Of fewer than 25,000 distinct CDR3 sequences listed, approximately 63% are singletons. With regard to this clonotype: What it recognizes is unknown.

Findings of the study overall: Tumor repertoires ranked between lymph nodes and nontumor tissue in diversity, with V and J gene preferences. Compared with basal-like, luminal-like tumors shared significantly more repertoire with nontumor tissue.

This sequence was found in a female donor with breast cancer. Some clones in this sample may be carry-over from other donors' samples. Source material: tumor-adjacent breast tissue. The chain links TRBV4-1 to TRBJ2-7; maybe TRBD1 (6 bases). The chain's CDR3 is CASSQGTELSYEQYF. CDR3 in DNA: TGCGCCAGCAGCCAAGGGACAGAGCTCTCCTACGAGCAGTACTTC.